A single sample is the source of the 21 T cell receptor beta chains below, sequenced in a study of cytomegalovirus exposure and HLA in healthy donors. Vbeta (60) and Jbeta (13) primers were used in the PCR. Repertoires were generated with immunoSEQ multiplex PCR, while TCRdb's copy carries only in-frame clones and drops some. The sample shows over 150,000 clones, about 80% of them seen only once. What was sequenced was PBMCs. The receptors were gathered from a woman younger than 45 in good health and CMV-seronegative.

The V and J genes are TRBV30 and TRBJ2-5, with 8 bases identical to TRBD2. Matching the DNA end better, TRBJ2-7 makes the J call doubtful. This CDR3 spans 17 amino acids. Germline V lookup: CDR1 GTSNPN, CDR2 SVGIG (reference sequence). The CDR3 protein is CAWRADSSGLFSYEQYF. CDR3 coding DNA: TGTGCCTGGAGGGCAGACTCTAGCGGGCTTTTTTCCTACGAGCAGTACTTC.

The V and J genes are TRBV6-5 and TRBJ2-1, with D possibly being TRBD2 (7 bases). V lost 10 bases and J 9 bases, leaving 19 bases between the germline ends. The germline V gene has CDR1 MNHEY and CDR2 SVGAGI. There are 13 residues in the CDR3. For the CDR3, the DNA is TGTGCCACGTCGCAACGGGGAGGGGGTGAGCAGTTCTTC. Amino acid sequence: CATSQRGGGEQFF.

This clone was observed a few times. The V gene is TRBV28, the J gene TRBJ2-5; 8 bases are a match to TRBD1. Looked up from germline, CDR1 is MDHEN and CDR2 is SYDVKM. This CDR3 comprises 16 residues. Trimming removed 1 base from V and 5 bases from J; junction bases left unmatched: 9. The CDR3 loop is CASSLSGTGVGETQYF. The CDR3 nucleotides are TGTGCCAGCAGTTTATCCGGGACAGGCGTGGGGGAGACCCAGTACTTC.

This clone has only one observation. This sequence joins TRBV6-6 and TRBJ1-2; D not resolved. The CDR3 consists of 13 residues. From germline, CDR1 is MNHNY and CDR2 SVGAGI (reference sequence). Trimming stripped 8 bases from V and 5 bases from J, with 15 bases between. The CDR3 spells CASSRGAVYGYTF. The CDR3 coding sequence is TGTGCCAGCTCGCGTGGAGCGGTGTATGGCTACACCTTC.

This chain links TRBV28 with TRBJ2-5; 7 bases align to TRBD1. The DNA end is more similar to TRBJ2-7, so the J call may be wrong. The germline V gene has CDR1 MDHEN and CDR2 SYDVKM. The CDR3 extends over 12 amino acids. The CDR3 DNA sequence: TGTGCCAGCAACAGGGGCCCCTACGAGCAGTACTTC. This gives the protein CASNRGPYEQYF.

The J gene is TRBJ2-7, the V gene TRBV29-1; the match to TRBD1 covers 10 bases. The germline V gene has CDR1 SQVTM and CDR2 ANQGSEA. Trimming at V came to 6 bases and at J to 2 bases, leaving 4 bases not matched to a gene. The CDR3 runs to 13 residues. The CDR3 region is CSVGTGEAYEQYF. In nucleotides, the CDR3 is TGCAGCGTAGGGACAGGGGAAGCCTACGAGCAGTACTTC.

The chain couples TRBV27 to TRBJ2-1; TRBD1 matches 7 bases. Germline V gene lookup returns CDR1 MNHEY and CDR2 SMNVEV (reference sequence). Germline trimming cut 5 bases from V and 0 bases from J; bases unmatched to any gene: 16. The CDR3 extends over 19 amino acids. The CDR3 DNA reads as TGTGCCAGCAGTGCACTCTCGCCCACAGGGGTCTACTCCTACAATGAGCAGTTCTTC. It codes for CASSALSPTGVYSYNEQFF.

V gene TRBV28 combines with J gene TRBJ1-2; perhaps TRBD1 as D (6 bases). CDR1 is MDHEN, CDR2 SYDVKM, per germline. This CDR3 comprises 14 residues. The ends were cut back, 0 bases at V and 2 bases at J, with 7 bases in the middle. CDR3 region: CASSLWDSNYGYTF. The CDR3 bases are TGTGCCAGCAGTTTATGGGACAGCAACTATGGCTACACCTTC.

The CDR3, as DNA: TGTGCCAGCAGCCTCCGACAGGTTAAAGTCCTGACTTTC. Protein product: CASSLRQVKVLTF. The gene calls are TRBV7-8 and TRBJ2-6; perhaps TRBD1 as D (6 bases). Germline assignment: CDR1 SGHVS and CDR2 FQNEAQ. V was pared by 5 bases and J by 13 bases, with 15 bases between. This CDR3 has 13 residues.

This clone was detected only a few times. The chain links TRBV5-6 to TRBJ2-5; 9 nucleotides line up with TRBD2. This CDR3 comprises 14 residues. The J segment lost 5 bases and the V segment lost 3 bases, leaving 5 bases of the junction unmatched. The germline V gene has CDR1 SGHDT and CDR2 YYEEEE. DNA for the CDR3: TGTGCCAGCAGCTGGCTAGCGGGACGGGAGACCCAGTACTTC. Its translation: CASSWLAGRETQYF.

The chain uses TRBV7-9 and TRBJ2-1, with 7 bases matching TRBD2. V trimming: 0 bases; J trimming: 2 bases; junction bases outside the gene matches: 10. Germline CDR1 and CDR2: SEHNR and FQNEAQ (reference sequence). This CDR3 has 18 residues. The CDR3 nucleotides read TGTGCCAGCAGCTTAGCCCCGTTAGCGGGTTGGACCTACAATGAGCAGTTCTTC. Its translation is CASSLAPLAGWTYNEQFF.

The genes are TRBV6-1 and TRBJ2-7, with 8 positions matching TRBD1. This CDR3 is built from 13 residues. J was trimmed by 6 bases and V by 5 bases; bases with no gene match: 6. Per the germline V gene, CDR1 is MNHNS and CDR2 is SASEGT. The CDR3, as DNA: TGTGCCAGCAGTACCCGGACAGGGACCGAGCAGTACTTC. Translation gives CASSTRTGTEQYF.

About this clone: This sample also contains other DNA sequences that code for the same CDR3. This chain uses TRBV5-1 with TRBJ2-1; tentatively, D is TRBD1 (5 bases). Trimming removed 0 bases at V and 2 bases at J, with 9 bases between. CDR1 SGHRS and CDR2 YFSETQ come from the germline V gene. The CDR3 spans 15 residues. The DNA of the CDR3 is TGCGCCAGCAGCTTGGTAGCAGGGACCTACAATGAGCAGTTCTTC. Its protein is CASSLVAGTYNEQFF. Full variable domain (missing parts from reference TRBV5-1 and TRBJ2-1): KAGVTQTPRYLIKTRGQQVTLSCSPISGHRSVSWYQQTPGQGLQFLFEYFSETQRNKGNFPGRFSGRQFSNSRSEMNVSTLELGDSALYLCASSLVAGTYNEQFFGPGTRLTVL.

V is TRBV27 and J is TRBJ2-1; weak D call: TRBD2 (5 bases). V was pared by 5 bases and J by 7 bases, with 12 bases between. The V gene's germline CDR1 is MNHEY and CDR2 SMNVEV (reference sequence). The CDR3 length is 13 residues. DNA of the CDR3: TGTGCCAGCAGTAAGGGTAGGACTAATGAGCAGTTCTTC. Translation gives CASSKGRTNEQFF.

The chain uses TRBV2 and TRBJ2-1; possible D gene TRBD2, 6 bases. V was trimmed by 11 bases and J by 2 bases, leaving 19 bases between them. This CDR3 contains 15 residues. Germline values: CDR1 SNHLY, CDR2 FYNNEI. The CDR3 DNA is TGTGCCGCACCGTCGGGTAGCGGACCCTACAATGAGCAGTTCTTC. It yields the protein CAAPSGSGPYNEQFF.

The chain links TRBV5-4 to TRBJ2-1, with 13 bases that match TRBD2. CDR3 length: 14 residues. Germline loops: CDR1 SGHNT, CDR2 YYREEE (reference sequence). V lost 2 bases, J lost 10 bases, and 3 bases stayed unmatched. The CDR3 spells CASSFGTSGVEQFF. The CDR3 bases are TGTGCCAGCAGCTTCGGGACTAGCGGGGTGGAGCAGTTCTTC.

A word on this clone: One junction end does not reproduce the germline sequence, and a read error may be involved. V gene TRBV7-9 combines with J gene TRBJ2-7; the match to TRBD1 covers 9 bases. The CDR3 length is 16 residues. Germline CDR1 and CDR2: SEHNR and FQNEAQ (reference sequence). Here the CDR3 DNA reads TGTTCCAGCAGCTCCGAGGTATCGGACAGGGGCTACGAGCAGTACTTC. Translation: CSSSSEVSDRGYEQYF.

The genes are TRBV6-5 and TRBJ2-7; D is perhaps TRBD1 (5 bases). This CDR3 has 14 amino acids. Trimming stripped 0 bases from V and 3 bases from J, with 9 bases between. Germline lookup yields CDR1 MNHEY and CDR2 SVGAGI. DNA for the CDR3: TGTGCCAGCAGTTACTCGATGGGGCTCTACGAGCAGTACTTC. Its translation is CASSYSMGLYEQYF.

The rearrangement uses TRBV28 and TRBJ2-1, with a weak D call TRBD2 (6 bases). V lost 3 bases and J 16 bases, leaving 19 bases between the germline ends. The CDR3 is 13 amino acids. Germline CDR1 reads MDHEN; CDR2 reads SYDVKM. This chain's CDR3 is CASSLKAGSFFFF. CDR3 nucleotide sequence: TGTGCCAGCAGTTTGAAGGCGGGAAGTTTCTTTTTCTTC.

This clone was picked up a small number of times. The rearrangement links TRBV6-5 to TRBJ1-2; the D is unclear. The V end was cut by 0 bases, the J end by 0 bases, with 8 bases between. The CDR3 consists of 15 residues. Per the germline V gene, CDR1 is MNHEY and CDR2 is SVGAGI. The CDR3 reads CASSYSRNPNYGYTF. As DNA, the CDR3 is TGTGCCAGCAGTTACTCGAGAAACCCTAACTATGGCTACACCTTC.

The chain is built from TRBV27 and TRBJ2-3; 12 bases are a match to TRBD2. The CDR3 consists of 17 residues. The germline CDR1 and CDR2 sequences are MNHEY and SMNVEV (reference sequence). V gave up 5 bases and J gave up 6 bases; unmatched junction bases: 12. The CDR3 sequence is CASSIMRLAGAADTQYF. The CDR3 DNA is TGTGCCAGCAGTATAATGAGACTAGCGGGAGCAGCTGATACGCAGTATTTT.